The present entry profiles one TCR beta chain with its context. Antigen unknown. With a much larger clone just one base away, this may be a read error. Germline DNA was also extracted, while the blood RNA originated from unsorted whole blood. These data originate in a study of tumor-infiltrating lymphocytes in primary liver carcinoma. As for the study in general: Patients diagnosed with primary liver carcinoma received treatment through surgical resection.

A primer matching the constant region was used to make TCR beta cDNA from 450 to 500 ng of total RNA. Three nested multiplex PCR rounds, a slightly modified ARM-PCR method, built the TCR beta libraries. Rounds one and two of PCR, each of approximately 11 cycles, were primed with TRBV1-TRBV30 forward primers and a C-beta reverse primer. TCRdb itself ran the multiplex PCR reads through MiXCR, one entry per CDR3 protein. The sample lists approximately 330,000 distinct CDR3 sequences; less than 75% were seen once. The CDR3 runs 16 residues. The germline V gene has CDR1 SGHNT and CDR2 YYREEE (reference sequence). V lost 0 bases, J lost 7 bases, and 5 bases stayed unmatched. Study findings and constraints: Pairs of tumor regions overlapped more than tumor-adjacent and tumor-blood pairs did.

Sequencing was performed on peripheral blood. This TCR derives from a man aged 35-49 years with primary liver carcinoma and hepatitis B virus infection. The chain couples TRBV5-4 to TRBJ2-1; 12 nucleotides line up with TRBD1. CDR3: CASSLGDRGRGNEQFF. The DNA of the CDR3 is TGTGCCAGCAGCTTGGGGGACAGGGGGCGCGGTAATGAGCAGTTCTTC.